This TCR beta chain derives from a study of blood T cell repertoires in COVID-19. Study at large: PBMCs, B-cell-depleted T cells, or T cells provided the cDNA or gDNA that made up the material.

Original handling: Amplifying reference gene primers gave estimates of nucleated cell counts. Profiled with immunoSEQ multiplex PCR; TCRdb holds only in-frame clones, not every one. Clone size and V and J calls were adopted from that table, with D and trimming inferred from the DNA. The sample has roughly 29,000 clones; 80% to 90% are singletons. The Seattle site enrolled patients during active infection and followed them longitudinally. V was trimmed by 2 bases and J by 7 bases, leaving 12 bases between them. The CDR3 consists of 13 residues. CDR1 and CDR2 (germline): MNHEY, SVGAGI. Sequenced sample: peripheral blood. The receptor was derived from an elderly woman with COVID-19, enrolled during active disease. The chain carries TRBV6-5 and TRBJ2-7, with a weak D call TRBD2 (7 bases). The CDR3 region is CASSYRRGGEQYF. DNA of the CDR3: TGTGCCAGCAGTTACCGAAGGGGGGGGGAGCAGTACTTC.